This TCR beta chain is from a study of cytomegalovirus exposure and HLA in healthy donors. Study outcomes and limitations: TCR beta sequences reportedly predicted most subjects' HLA-A and HLA-B alleles accurately. According to an earlier analysis, most TCR beta V segments yielded productive rearrangements about 90% or about 30% of the time.

As concerns this clone: Its antigen is still unknown.

Participants comprised healthy donors of bone marrow. V gave up 4 bases and J gave up 0 bases, with 4 bases separating them. The germline gives CDR1 SGHTA, CDR2 FQGNSA. The CDR3 extends over 12 amino acids. The PCR employed 60 Vbeta primers together with 13 Jbeta primers. Generated by immunoSEQ multiplex PCR, the TCRdb table keeps only in-frame clones and is missing some. The sample has about 160,000 clones, 76% seen once. The receptor comes from a female donor in good health and CMV-seronegative. Sequencing was carried out using PBMCs. The rearrangement uses TRBV7-2 and TRBJ2-7; no reliable D call. In nucleotides, the CDR3 is TGTGCCAGCAGCTCTTCCTCCTACGAGCAGTACTTC. It yields the protein CASSSSSYEQYF.